What follows are 2 T cell receptor beta chains derived from one specimen sequenced in a study of blood T cell repertoires in COVID-19. Here immunoSEQ multiplex PCR was the method, and the copy in TCRdb shows in-frame clones only, minus some. Of fewer than 250,000 clones listed, 80% to 90% are singletons. The specimen sequenced was peripheral blood. These receptors came from a woman in her 40s with active or convalescent COVID-19.

In its sample, this clone was seen once. The V gene is TRBV11-2, the J gene TRBJ2-3; D perhaps matches TRBD2 (6 bases). The V end was cut by 1 base, the J end by 1 base, with 9 bases between. The V gene's germline CDR1 is SGHAT and CDR2 FQNNGV. CDR3 length: 15 amino acids. The DNA for the CDR3 is TGTGCCAGCAGCTTAGGGGACTTTGGCACAGATACGCAGTATTTT. This translates into CASSLGDFGTDTQYF.

On this clone: The junction and the germline gene differ at one end; a read error may be behind it. The chain combines TRBV19 with TRBJ1-1; a possible D gene is TRBD1 (6 bases). The length of the CDR3 is 15 residues. Germline V lookup: CDR1 LNHDA, CDR2 SQIVND (reference sequence). The chain's CDR3 is CASSLDRFLNTEAFF. The CDR3 region has the DNA TGTGCCAGTAGTCTAGACAGGTTTTTGAACACTGAAGCTTTCTTT.